The present TCR beta chain was sequenced within a study of post-analysis software for immune sequencing data. For the study at large: Patients with relapsing-remitting, secondary progressive and progressive-relapsing multiple sclerosis courses were all represented.

Comments on this clonotype: Its specificity is unknown.

Study outcomes and limitations: When the samples were clustered directly with F measure, those that had been prepared in the same batch showed strong co-clustering. Among roughly 5 TRBV segments more frequent in patients than controls were TRBV5-6, TRBV5-1 and TRBV20-1. Compared against controls, patients with multiple sclerosis displayed significantly lower normalized Chao1 diversity.

The germline V gene encodes CDR1 SGHRS and CDR2 YFSETQ. Trimming left V 4 bases short and J 2 bases short, with 12 bases between. CDR3 length equals 14 residues. cDNA libraries for TCR beta contained unique molecular identifiers. Each sample of roughly 1 to 11 million input T cells yielded roughly 500,000 cDNA molecules, so each molecule approximated one T cell. A single record per CDR3 protein comes from TCRdb applying MiXCR to the PCR reads. Counted here are approximately 730,000 distinct CDR3 sequences, around 27% occurring once; the ten biggest clones make up 0.55% to 0.65%. The source of this sequence is a girl aged 5-17 years with multiple sclerosis. The rearrangement joins TRBV5-1 to TRBJ2-5; a possible D gene is TRBD2 (5 bases). Sequenced sample: blood. CDR3 DNA sequence: TGCGCCAGCAGCCCAGGAGGATTGCAAGAGACCCAGTACTTC. Translating it yields CASSPGGLQETQYF. The full variable domain, in which reference TRBV5-1 and TRBJ2-5 provide the parts outside the CDR3, is KAGVTQTPRYLIKTRGQQVTLSCSPISGHRSVSWYQQTPGQGLQFLFEYFSETQRNKGNFPGRFSGRQFSNSRSEMNVSTLELGDSALYLCASSPGGLQETQYFGPGTRLLVL.